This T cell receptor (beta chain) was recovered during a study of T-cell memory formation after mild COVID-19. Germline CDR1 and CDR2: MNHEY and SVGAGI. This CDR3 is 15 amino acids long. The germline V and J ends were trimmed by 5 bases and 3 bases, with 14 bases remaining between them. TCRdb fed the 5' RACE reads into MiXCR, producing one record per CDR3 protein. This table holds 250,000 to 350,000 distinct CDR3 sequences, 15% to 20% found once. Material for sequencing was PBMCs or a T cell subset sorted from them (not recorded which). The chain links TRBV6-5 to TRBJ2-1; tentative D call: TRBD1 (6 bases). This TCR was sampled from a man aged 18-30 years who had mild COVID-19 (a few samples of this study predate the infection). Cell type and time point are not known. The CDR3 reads CASSEPGHLYNEQFF. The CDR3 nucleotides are TGTGCCAGCAGTGAGCCGGGACACCTCTACAATGAGCAGTTCTTC.